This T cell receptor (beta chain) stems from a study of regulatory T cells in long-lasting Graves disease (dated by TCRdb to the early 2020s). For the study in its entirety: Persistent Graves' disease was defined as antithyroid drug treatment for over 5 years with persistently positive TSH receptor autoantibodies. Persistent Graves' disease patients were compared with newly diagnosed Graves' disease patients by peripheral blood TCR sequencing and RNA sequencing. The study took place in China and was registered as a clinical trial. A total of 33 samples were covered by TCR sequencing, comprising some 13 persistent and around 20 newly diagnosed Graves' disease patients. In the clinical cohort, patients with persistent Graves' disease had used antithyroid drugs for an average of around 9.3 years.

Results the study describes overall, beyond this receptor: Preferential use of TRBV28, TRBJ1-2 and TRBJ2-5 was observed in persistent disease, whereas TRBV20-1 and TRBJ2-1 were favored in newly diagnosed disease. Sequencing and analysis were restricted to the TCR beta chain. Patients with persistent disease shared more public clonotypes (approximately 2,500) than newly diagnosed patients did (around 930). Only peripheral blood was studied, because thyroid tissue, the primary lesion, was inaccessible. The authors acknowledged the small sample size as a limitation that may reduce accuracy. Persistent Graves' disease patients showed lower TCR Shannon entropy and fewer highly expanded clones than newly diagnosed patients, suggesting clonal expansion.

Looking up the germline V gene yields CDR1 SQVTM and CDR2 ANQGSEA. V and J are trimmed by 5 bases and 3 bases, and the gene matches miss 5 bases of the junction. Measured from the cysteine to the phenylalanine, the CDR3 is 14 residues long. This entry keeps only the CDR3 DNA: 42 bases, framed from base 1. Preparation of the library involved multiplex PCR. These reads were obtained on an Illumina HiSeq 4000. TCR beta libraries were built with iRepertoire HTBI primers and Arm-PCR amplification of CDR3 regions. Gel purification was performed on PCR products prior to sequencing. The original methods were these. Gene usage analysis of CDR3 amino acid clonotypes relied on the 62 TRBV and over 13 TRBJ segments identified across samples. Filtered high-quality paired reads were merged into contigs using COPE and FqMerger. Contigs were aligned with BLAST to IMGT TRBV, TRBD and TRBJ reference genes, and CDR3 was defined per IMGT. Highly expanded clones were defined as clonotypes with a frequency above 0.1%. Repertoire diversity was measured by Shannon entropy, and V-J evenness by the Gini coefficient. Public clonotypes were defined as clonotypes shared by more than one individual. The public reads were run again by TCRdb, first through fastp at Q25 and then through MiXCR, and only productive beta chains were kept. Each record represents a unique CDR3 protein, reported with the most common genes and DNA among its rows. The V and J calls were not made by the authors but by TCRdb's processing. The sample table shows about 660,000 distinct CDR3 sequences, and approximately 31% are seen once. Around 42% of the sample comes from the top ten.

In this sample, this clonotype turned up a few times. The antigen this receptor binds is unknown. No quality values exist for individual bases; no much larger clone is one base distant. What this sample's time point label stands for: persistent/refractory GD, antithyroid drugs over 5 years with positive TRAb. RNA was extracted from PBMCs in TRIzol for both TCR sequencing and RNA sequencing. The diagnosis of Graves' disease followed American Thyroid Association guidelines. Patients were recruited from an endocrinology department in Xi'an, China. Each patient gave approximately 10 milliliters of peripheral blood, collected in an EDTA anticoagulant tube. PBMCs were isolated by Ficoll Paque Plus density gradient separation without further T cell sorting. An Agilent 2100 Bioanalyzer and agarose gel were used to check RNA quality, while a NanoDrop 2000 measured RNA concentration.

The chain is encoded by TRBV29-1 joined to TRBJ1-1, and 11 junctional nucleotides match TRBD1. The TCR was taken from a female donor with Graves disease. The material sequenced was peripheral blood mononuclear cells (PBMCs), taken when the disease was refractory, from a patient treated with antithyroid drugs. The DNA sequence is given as TGCAGCGTTCAAACGGGACAGGGGGACACTGAAGCTTTCTTT. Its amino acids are CSVQTGQGDTEAFF. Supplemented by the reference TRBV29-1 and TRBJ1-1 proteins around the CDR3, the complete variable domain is SAVISQKPSRDICQRGTSLTIQCQVDSQVTMMFWYRQQPGQSLTLIATANQGSEATYESGFVIDKFPISRPNLTFSTLTVSNMSPEDSSIYLCSVQTGQGDTEAFFGQGTRLTVV.